The 2 T cell receptor beta chains given below trace back to one sample, sequenced in a study of cytomegalovirus exposure and HLA in healthy donors. The PCR used 60 Vbeta and 13 Jbeta primers. Generated by immunoSEQ multiplex PCR, the TCRdb table keeps only in-frame clones and is missing some. The repertoire includes under 200,000 clones, around 64% of them detected once, and 2.8% sits in the top ten. Input material: PBMCs. These receptor sequences come from a woman in her thirties in good health and CMV-seronegative.

For the CDR3, the DNA is TGTGCCATCAGTGATAATACAGGGAGCTCCTACAATGAGCAGTTCTTC. It specifies CAISDNTGSSYNEQFF. This sequence joins TRBV10-3 and TRBJ2-1, with D tentatively TRBD1 (6 bases). Trimming took off 3 bases at V and 0 bases at J, with 12 bases between the two ends. In germline, CDR1 is ENHRY, CDR2 SYGVKD. The CDR3 is 16 residues long.

V usage is TRBV20-1 and J usage is TRBJ2-1, with unresolved D. This CDR3 is built from 11 residues. Germline values: CDR1 DFQATT, CDR2 SNEGSKA (reference sequence). Trimming pared 3 bases from V and 4 bases from J, leaving 4 bases between. The CDR3 region is CSASRYNEQFF. CDR3 in DNA: TGCAGTGCTAGCCGGTACAATGAGCAGTTCTTC.